The source of this T cell receptor (beta chain) is a study of beta chain features in type 1 diabetes. Study at large: In age, gender and cell yields, patients were similar to healthy donors. Study results and caveats: Shorter TCRB CDR3s, moderately but significantly so, marked every one of the four CD4+ subsets in Type 1 diabetes patients. Researchers reported that naive, central memory and Treg TCRB repertoires appeared more similar in patients than in healthy donors.

As every portion of the isolated RNA was reverse transcribed, the sequencing read expressed TCRB transcripts. Assay: immunoSEQ multiplex PCR; the TCRdb copy retains only in-frame clones and omits some. The sample records 500,000 to 850,000 clones, over 12% being singletons. On this clone itself: The antigen is not known.

V lost 1 base to trimming and J lost 0 bases, with 8 bases between them. Germline V CDR1 and CDR2: LNHNV, YYDKDF (reference sequence). There are 15 residues in the CDR3. The chain combines TRBV15 with TRBJ2-3; either TRBD1 or TRBD2 may fit D (5 bases each). Sequencing was performed on naive CD4+ T cells from blood. The receptor comes from a man in his late teens or twenties with type 1 diabetes. CDR3 in amino acids: CATSRGGGSTDTQYF. CDR3 nucleotides: TGTGCCACCAGCAGAGGTGGGGGTAGCACAGATACGCAGTATTTT.